What follows is one T cell receptor beta chain and its context. Produced via immunoSEQ multiplex PCR; TCRdb's table is partial and in-frame only. The data show fewer than 70,000 clones, with roughly four fifths seen just once and more than 10% held by the top ten. The CDR3 sequence is 14 residues long. Looked up from germline, CDR1 is LNHDA and CDR2 is SQIVND (reference sequence). V dropped 6 bases and J dropped 7 bases, with 15 bases sitting between them. This entry is derived from a study of blood T cell repertoires in COVID-19. The sample comprised peripheral blood. The TCR comes from a human donor in a cohort sampled during active COVID-19. This chain links TRBV19 with TRBJ1-4, with D hard to call. CDR3 region: CASSRDMRGEKLFF. CDR3 DNA: TGTGCCAGTAGCCGAGATATGCGCGGTGAAAAACTGTTTTTT.